The 27 T cell receptor beta chains below were found in one sample sequenced in a study of T cell responses to AZD1222 COVID-19 vaccine. Here immunoSEQ multiplex PCR was the method, and the copy in TCRdb shows in-frame clones only, minus some. The repertoire holds 200,000 to 250,000 clones, with approximately 94% as singletons. Sample: peripheral blood, taken 28 days after the second dose of the MenACWY control vaccine. The receptors were gathered from an adult who received the MenACWY meningococcal vaccine as a control.

J is TRBJ2-5 and V is TRBV25-1; no reliable D call. The length of the CDR3 is 14 residues. CDR1 MGHDK and CDR2 SYGVNS come from the germline V gene. V gave up 1 base and J gave up 5 bases, with 11 bases separating them. CDR3 bases: TGTGCCAGCAGTGAATTAGGTCCGGCGGAGACCCAGTACTTC. This sequence encodes CASSELGPAETQYF. Combining the CDR3 with reference TRBV25-1 and TRBJ2-5 gives the whole variable domain EADIYQTPRYLVIGTGKKITLECSQTMGHDKMYWYQQDPGMELHLIHYSYGVNSTEKGDLSSESTVSRIRTEHFPLTLESARPSHTSQYLCASSELGPAETQYFGPGTRLLVL.

In its sample, this clone was seen once. CDR3 amino acids: CASSVGGIAYNSPLHF. CDR3 coding DNA: TGTGCCAGCAGCGTGGGGGGGATCGCCTATAATTCACCCCTCCACTTT. The V call is TRBV5-6, the J call TRBJ1-6; D is possibly TRBD1 (5 bases). The V gene lost 4 bases and the J gene lost 2 bases, with 13 bases spanning the gap. This CDR3 spans 16 amino acids. Germline V gene sequence: CDR1 SGHDT, CDR2 YYEEEE.

This clone was seen once. CDR3 nucleotides: TGTGCCAGCTCACCTGGACAGGGGGCGGTATACGAGCAGTACTTC. It translates to CASSPGQGAVYEQYF. This chain links TRBV18 with TRBJ2-7; 11 nucleotides match TRBD1. CDR1 is KGHSH, CDR2 LQKENI, per germline. The V and J ends lost 3 bases and 4 bases, in that order; junction bases with no gene match: 5. CDR3 length: 15 residues.

CDR3 sequence: CASSLEGTSPFREQYF. The CDR3, as DNA: TGTGCCAGCAGCTTAGAGGGGACTAGCCCGTTTCGGGAGCAGTACTTC. This chain joins TRBV7-8 and TRBJ2-7; 9 bases fit TRBD2. The CDR3 consists of 16 residues. The J segment lost 7 bases and the V segment lost 1 base, leaving 11 bases of the junction unmatched. Germline CDR1 SGHVS, CDR2 FQNEAQ.

The chain is built from TRBV7-2 and TRBJ2-1; possible D gene TRBD2, 5 bases. V lost 4 bases and J 0 bases, leaving 13 bases between the germline ends. The CDR3 covers 16 residues. CDR1 and CDR2 (germline): SGHTA, FQGNSA. CDR3 amino acids: CASSSWRLVSYNEQFF. The CDR3, as DNA: TGTGCCAGCAGCTCTTGGAGGCTAGTCTCCTACAATGAGCAGTTCTTC.

The CDR3 DNA follows: TGTGCCAGCAGTTATGTGGACTCCCAAGCTTTCTTT. Protein: CASSYVDSQAFF. This rearrangement joins TRBV6-5 to TRBJ1-1, with unresolved D. V was trimmed by 3 bases and J by 9 bases, leaving 11 bases between them. The germline gives CDR1 MNHEY, CDR2 SVGAGI. The CDR3 contains 12 residues.

The chain couples TRBV5-4 to TRBJ1-2, with a tentative D call TRBD1 (5 bases). The germline gives CDR1 SGHNT, CDR2 YYREEE (reference sequence). The germline V and J ends were trimmed by 2 bases and 3 bases, with 14 bases remaining between them. CDR3 length equals 15 residues. In DNA, the CDR3 is TGTGCCAGCAGCTTCGGGACCACGGGCCACTATGGCTACACCTTC. Translating it yields CASSFGTTGHYGYTF.

The rearrangement joins TRBV12-5 to TRBJ2-7; TRBD1 agrees at 7 bases. After removal of 5 bases from V and 2 bases from J, the junction contained 6 bases not matched to a gene. The CDR3 totals 14 residues. From germline, CDR1 is LGHNT and CDR2 FRNRAP. The CDR3 region is CASGPGQDTYEQYF. In nucleotides, the CDR3 is TGTGCTAGTGGTCCCGGACAGGATACCTACGAGCAGTACTTC.

Written as DNA, the CDR3 is TGTGCCAGCAGTCCATCCTACGAGCAGTACTTC. Translating gives CASSPSYEQYF. This chain links TRBV6-2 or TRBV6-3 with TRBJ2-7; D remains ambiguous. The ends were cut back, 5 bases at V and 1 base at J, with 3 bases in the middle. The CDR3 covers 11 residues. Germline CDR1 is MNHEY and CDR2 is SVGEGT.

This clone has a handful of counts. This chain connects TRBV2 to TRBJ1-2; D possibly corresponds to TRBD1 (6 bases). This CDR3 comprises 14 residues. Germline V gene sequence: CDR1 SNHLY, CDR2 FYNNEI. V was pared by 4 bases and J by 6 bases, with 15 bases between. The CDR3 coding sequence is TGTGCCAGCAGTGGAGCGGGGGCAAGGAATGGCTACACCTTC. It yields the protein CASSGAGARNGYTF.

This clone was seen only once. This chain connects TRBV30 to TRBJ2-2, with D perhaps TRBD1 (5 bases). V lost 3 bases and J lost 4, with 9 bases in between. The germline V gene has CDR1 GTSNPN and CDR2 SVGIG (reference sequence). The CDR3 is 13 residues long. CDR3 nucleotides: TGTGCCTGGAGAGTAGGGGTCACCGGGGAGCTGTTTTTT. The encoded protein is CAWRVGVTGELFF. The complete variable domain, with remaining parts taken from reference TRBV30 and TRBJ2-2, reads SQTIHQWPATLVQPVGSPLSLECTVEGTSNPNLYWYRQAAGRGLQLLFYSVGIGQISSEVPQNLSASRPQDRQFILSSKKLLLSDSGFYLCAWRVGVTGELFFGEGSRLTVL.

The chain uses TRBV6-1 and TRBJ2-3; the match to TRBD2 covers 12 bases. The CDR3 spans 17 residues. CDR1 and CDR2 from the germline V gene are MNHNS and SASEGT. Trimming removed 1 base from V and 6 bases from J; junction bases left unmatched: 8. In nucleotides, the CDR3 is TGTGCCAGCAGTGAAGGGAAGCTAGCGGGAGGGTATGATACGCAGTATTTT. Translating gives CASSEGKLAGGYDTQYF.

The chain recombines TRBV3-1 (or the pseudogene TRBV3-2) with TRBJ2-7, with D possibly being TRBD1 or TRBD2 (5 bases each). V gave up 2 bases and J gave up 6 bases, with 20 bases separating them. This CDR3 has 16 amino acids. CDR1 and CDR2 (germline): LGHDT, YNNKEL (reference sequence). CDR3 coding DNA: TGTGCCAGCAGCCAACGGACCGGGACGGGATTAGGCGAGCAGTACTTC. Translated: CASSQRTGTGLGEQYF.

As regards this clone: At one end, the junction sequence differs from germline, possibly due to a read error. J is TRBJ2-1 and V is TRBV9, with 9 nucleotides matching TRBD2. This CDR3 has 15 residues. Germline CDR1 is SGDLS and CDR2 is YYNGEE. The CDR3: CARSVEGGGAYEQFF. The CDR3, as DNA: TGTGCCCGCAGCGTAGAGGGCGGGGGGGCCTATGAGCAGTTCTTC.

The chain combines TRBV30 with TRBJ1-6; 9 bases are a match to TRBD1. The CDR3 has 14 residues. Germline CDR1 reads GTSNPN; CDR2 reads SVGIG (reference sequence). J lost 6 bases, V lost 4 bases, and 4 bases had no gene match. CDR3 DNA sequence: TGTGCCTGGATCAGGACAGGGGTTAATTCACCCCTCCACTTT. Translated: CAWIRTGVNSPLHF.

The rearrangement links TRBV3-1 (or the pseudogene TRBV3-2) to TRBJ1-6; TRBD1 is a possible D gene (5 bases). Trimming took off 3 bases at V and 6 bases at J, with 12 bases between the two ends. This CDR3 region has 15 residues. Germline V gives CDR1 LGHDT, CDR2 YNNKEL (reference sequence). The CDR3 DNA reads as TGTGCCAGCAGCCAGGGCGGGGGGGGTAATTCACCCCTCCACTTT. Translating gives CASSQGGGGNSPLHF.

This clone was seen repeatedly, ten times or more. The rearrangement joins TRBV7-9 to TRBJ2-2; 9 nucleotides align to TRBD1. Germline CDR1 is SEHNR and CDR2 is FQNEAQ (reference sequence). The CDR3 runs 15 residues. With V trimmed by 6 bases and J by 6 bases, 8 bases remained unmatched. CDR3 sequence (DNA): TGTGCCAGCAGGCCCCCGGGACAGGGATCCGGGGAGCTGTTTTTT. Encoded protein: CASRPPGQGSGELFF.

The V and J genes are TRBV10-2 and TRBJ1-1; 8 positions agree with TRBD1. The germline V gene encodes CDR1 WSHSY and CDR2 SAAADI. This CDR3 comprises 14 residues. The trim removed 3 bases at V and 2 bases at J, leaving 2 bases unmatched. The CDR3 DNA reads as TGCGCCAGCAGTGAAGGGACAGGAAACACTGAAGCTTTCTTT. Protein sequence: CASSEGTGNTEAFF.

This clone was recorded once. The J gene is TRBJ2-7, the V gene TRBV18; tentative D call: TRBD2 (5 bases). Trimming removed 3 bases at V and 1 base at J, with 16 bases between. Germline V lookup: CDR1 KGHSH, CDR2 LQKENI. The CDR3 extends over 16 amino acids. DNA for the CDR3: TGTGCCAGCTCACCCCCGGGAAACATACTTTCCTACGAGCAGTACTTC. Amino acids: CASSPPGNILSYEQYF.

This chain connects TRBV7-3 to TRBJ1-1; unclear D gene. V was shortened by 1 base and J by 3 bases, with 12 bases between the two germline ends. The CDR3 runs 15 residues. The germline V gene encodes CDR1 SGHTA and CDR2 FQGTGA. DNA for the CDR3: TGTGCCAGCAGCTTAAGCGGGCGCGGGCACACTGAAGCTTTCTTT. Amino acids: CASSLSGRGHTEAFF.

For this clone: Additional DNA sequences in this sample encode the identical CDR3. The genes are TRBV7-2 and TRBJ2-5, with D unresolved. The CDR3 runs to 13 residues. CDR1 and CDR2 from the germline V gene are SGHTA and FQGNSA. The V and J ends lost 1 base and 5 bases respectively, with 8 bases between them. CDR3 region: CASSLGVGETQYF. The DNA of the CDR3 is TGTGCCAGCAGCTTAGGGGTGGGTGAGACCCAGTACTTC.

This chain uses TRBV3-1 (or the pseudogene TRBV3-2) with TRBJ2-7, with 8 bases matching TRBD1. The germline V gene has CDR1 LGHDT and CDR2 YNNKEL (reference sequence). This CDR3 spans 16 amino acids. V shed 4 bases, J shed 1 base, and the junction held 9 bases outside the gene matches. This chain's CDR3 is CASSREDRVGSYEQYF. Here the CDR3 DNA reads TGTGCCAGCAGCCGAGAGGACAGGGTAGGTTCCTACGAGCAGTACTTC.

The V call is TRBV6-2 or TRBV6-3, the J call TRBJ1-2; D is uncertain. The CDR3 is made up of 13 amino acids. CDR1 MNHEY and CDR2 SVGEGT come from the germline V gene. V dropped 0 bases and J dropped 8 bases, with 10 bases sitting between them. CDR3 DNA: TGTGCCAGCAGTTACTCGACCTCGTACGGCTACACCTTC. Its translation: CASSYSTSYGYTF.

This clone was detected only once. The chain couples TRBV2 to TRBJ1-4, with 7 bases matching TRBD1. The CDR3 runs 15 residues. Unmatched junction bases numbered 6, after V lost 6 bases and J lost 2 bases. Per germline, CDR1 SNHLY and CDR2 FYNNEI. The CDR3: CASREQGITNEKLFF. In DNA, the CDR3 is TGTGCCAGCAGGGAACAGGGGATTACTAATGAAAAACTGTTTTTT.

The V gene is TRBV21-1, the J gene TRBJ2-1; the DNA was not used to check the table's D call, TRBD2. TRBV21-1 is a pseudogene segment. There are 16 residues in the CDR3. The CDR3 reads CASSGLSSGSSNEQFF. CDR3 bases: TGTGCCAGCAGCGGGCTTAGTAGCGGGAGTTCCAATGAGCAGTTCTTC.

This CDR3 is CASSSHGGPGANVLTF. In nucleotides, the CDR3 is TGTGCCAGCAGCTCCCACGGGGGGCCTGGGGCCAACGTCCTGACTTTC. The chain joins TRBV9 to TRBJ2-6; weak D call: TRBD2 (7 bases). The CDR3 covers 16 residues. Trimming left V 4 bases short and J 2 bases short, with 13 bases between. Germline CDR1 and CDR2: SGDLS and YYNGEE.

The CDR3 sequence is CASSVAGDRISGNTIYF. The CDR3 nucleotides read TGTGCCAGCAGCGTCGCAGGGGACAGGATCTCCGGAAACACCATATATTTT. The rearrangement uses TRBV9 and TRBJ1-3; 8 nucleotides match TRBD1. Per germline, CDR1 SGDLS and CDR2 YYNGEE. The V segment lost 2 bases and the J segment 4 bases; nucleotides outside the gene matches: 11. The CDR3 runs 17 residues.